The rows below give T cell receptor beta chains drawn from one sample of a study of untreated major depressive disorder. Assay used: immunoSEQ multiplex PCR; TCRdb lists only in-frame clones, some missing. The sample contains about 21,000 clones, 89% of which appear only once. The sequencing sample was made of CD4+ T cells from PBMCs. The receptor set was obtained from a woman aged 40 to 50 in good health. CDR3s include the opening cysteine and the closing phenylalanine or tryptophan. The D gene is left open where the match is weak. Clone sizes are given selectively: once, few, many, or a class where the clone is expanded.

j_call | d_call | clone_size | v_call | cdr3_aa | cdr3_nt
TRBJ1-6 | . | . | TRBV5-4 | CASSSSYNSPLHF | TGTGCCAGCAGTTCCTCCTATAATTCACCCCTCCACTTT
TRBJ1-4 | . | . | TRBV25-1 | CASSDHGPMNEKLFF | TGTGCCAGCAGTGATCACGGCCCGATGAATGAAAAACTGTTTTTT
TRBJ2-1 | TRBD2 | . | TRBV6-5 | CASSWRGGSNEQFF | TGTGCCAGCAGTTGGCGGGGGGGAAGCAATGAGCAGTTCTTC
TRBJ2-7 | . | few | TRBV19 | CASSRGLEGSLDF | TGTGCCAGTAGCCGAGGTTTGGAGGGTAGTCTGGACTTC
TRBJ1-6 | . | . | TRBV2 | CASSSSFDSPLHF | TGTGCCAGCTCCTCCTCTTTTGATTCACCCCTCCACTTT
TRBJ2-5 | . | . | TRBV7-2 | CASSASPVLGTQYF | TGTGCCAGCAGCGCGTCGCCCGTACTAGGGACCCAGTACTTC
TRBJ1-5 | . | . | TRBV7-2 | CASSLGETVNQPQHF | TGTGCCAGCAGCTTAGGTGAGACAGTCAATCAGCCCCAGCATTTT
TRBJ2-2 | . | . | TRBV6-6 | CAGRTPLGTGELFF | TGTGCCGGAAGGACTCCCCTAGGTACCGGGGAGCTGTTTTTT
TRBJ2-1 | TRBD1 | . | TRBV5-1 | CASTGRTGMNEQFF | TGCGCCAGCACCGGAAGGACAGGCATGAATGAGCAGTTCTTC
TRBJ2-2 | . | . | TRBV7-3 | CASSLEGRITGELFF | TGTGCCAGCAGCTTGGAGGGTCGGATCACCGGGGAGCTGTTTTTT
TRBJ2-7 | TRBD1 | . | TRBV10-3 | CAIGTGDPYEQYF | TGTGCCATCGGAACAGGGGATCCCTACGAGCAGTACTTC
TRBJ1-1 | TRBD1 | . | TRBV27 | CASSLDRAGYTEAFF | TGTGCCAGCAGTCTCGACAGGGCCGGATACACTGAAGCTTTCTTT
TRBJ2-3 | . | . | TRBV7-9 | CASSLDGSPDTQYF | TGTGCCAGCAGCTTAGATGGGAGCCCAGATACGCAGTATTTT
TRBJ1-6 | TRBD1 | few | TRBV5-1 | CASSLNTGDNSPLHF | TGCGCCAGCAGCTTGAATACAGGGGATAATTCACCCCTCCACTTT
TRBJ2-3 | . | . | TRBV11-2 | CASREGGADTQYF | TGTGCCAGCAGGGAAGGGGGGGCAGATACGCAGTATTTT
TRBJ2-3 | . | . | TRBV7-2 | CASSPQAAGVHNTQYF | TGTGCCAGCAGCCCCCAGGCGGCAGGGGTCCATAATACGCAGTATTTT
TRBJ1-1 | . | . | TRBV19 | CASRPRYGGASTEAFF | TGTGCCAGTAGGCCCAGGTACGGGGGGGCCTCCACTGAAGCTTTCTTT
TRBJ1-2 | . | . | TRBV27 | CASKTGPYGYTF | TGTGCCAGCAAGACAGGCCCTTATGGCTACACCTTC
TRBJ2-2 | TRBD1 | . | TRBV6-1 | CASSGTGNTGELFF | TGTGCCAGCAGTGGGACAGGGAACACCGGGGAGCTGTTTTTT
TRBJ1-2 | TRBD1 | . | TRBV10-2 | CASSNPGTDYGYTF | TGCGCCAGCTCAAACCCCGGGACAGACTATGGCTACACCTTC
TRBJ2-5 | TRBD1 | . | TRBV5-1 | CASSFQGALETQYF | TGCGCCAGCAGCTTCCAGGGGGCTTTGGAGACCCAGTACTTC
TRBJ2-1 | . | . | TRBV15 | CATSPPGLPYNEQFF | TGTGCCACCAGCCCTCCGGGACTTCCCTACAATGAGCAGTTCTTC
TRBJ2-2 | . | . | TRBV2 | CASSVTGELFF | TGTGCCAGCAGTGTAACCGGGGAGCTGTTTTTT
TRBJ1-2 | . | . | TRBV27 | CASSHWTKGYGYTF | TGTGCCAGCAGTCATTGGACAAAGGGATATGGCTACACCTTC
TRBJ2-7 | . | . | TRBV6-5 | CASNTRDTAYEQYF | TGTGCCAGCAACACGAGGGACACGGCCTACGAGCAGTACTTC
TRBJ2-2 | TRBD1 | . | TRBV5-6 | CASKTTKGAHGTGELFF | TGTGCCAGCAAAACGACTAAGGGGGCGCATGGCACCGGGGAGCTGTTTTTT
TRBJ1-4 | . | . | TRBV27 | CASSSPTGKLFF | TGTGCCAGCAGCTCCCCCACTGGAAAACTGTTTTTT
TRBJ2-5 | . | . | TRBV9 | CASSVGPMIGQETQYF | TGTGCCAGCAGCGTAGGGCCCATGATCGGGCAAGAGACCCAGTACTTC
TRBJ2-1 | . | . | TRBV28 | CASTDWTDYNEQFF | TGTGCCAGCACCGACTGGACAGACTACAATGAGCAGTTCTTC
TRBJ2-3 | . | . | TRBV12-2 | CASRRSSGRSSTDTQYF | TGTGCAAGTCGCAGATCAAGCGGGCGCTCTAGCACAGATACGCAGTATTTT
TRBJ1-2 | . | . | TRBV9 | CASSGSGLTIYGYTF | TGTGCCAGCAGCGGTTCTGGGTTGACGATCTATGGCTACACCTTC